This paragraph reports one TCR beta chain. Someone took a 2.5 ml blood sample from each of the donors. These data originate in a study of monozygotic twins with inflammatory bowel disease. TCRdb re-called the 5' RACE reads and gives one entry per CDR3 protein, without DNA. The specimen's table records under 350,000 distinct CDR3 sequences. The CDR3 loop spans 14 amino acids. CDR1 and CDR2 (germline): LGHNA, YSLEER. The V and J genes are TRBV4-3 and TRBJ2-2. Sequencing was done on a sample of blood. The TCR comes from a human donor with ulcerative colitis or Crohn's disease, or a healthy co-twin of an affected twin (not recorded which). Here the CDR3 reads CASSQDGRAGELFF.